The clone carrying this T cell receptor beta chain was picked up many times. The antigen is unknown. Individuals selected for sequencing had exhibited CD8+CD57+ cell expansion on flow cytometry. Genomic DNA was employed as the template in profiling TCR beta VDJ and CDR3. TCRdb independently ran MiXCR on the reads; one entry per CDR3 protein. In the table there are around 170,000 distinct CDR3 sequences, 40% to 55% of which are singletons. The CDR3 sequence is 15 residues long. Germline lookup yields CDR1 SGHNT and CDR2 YENEEA. Deletions cut 3 bases from V and 3 bases from J, with 11 bases between. This specimen comes from a study of CD8+CD57+ T cells in acquired aplastic anemia. Overall study findings and caveats: Both patients and controls carried the same twenty-nine CD8+ CDR3 sequences.

The sequencing input was sorted CD4+, CD8+, or CD8+CD57+ T cells (not recorded which) from PBMCs. This receptor was identified in a human donor with aplastic anemia. The V gene is TRBV11-3, the J gene TRBJ2-2; maybe TRBD1 (5 bases). The CDR3 sequence is CASSLNPRDTGELFF. The DNA for the CDR3 is TGTGCCAGCAGCTTGAACCCCAGGGACACCGGGGAGCTGTTTTTT.